Below, 8 T cell receptor beta chains from the same sample are listed, as sequenced in a study of molecular identifiers for immune sequencing clone quantification. TCRdb re-analysed the PCR reads in MiXCR, keeping a single row per CDR3 protein. The sample lists about 510,000 distinct CDR3 sequences, around 21% occurring once. Sequenced input: naive CD8+ T cells from blood, with Jurkat cell RNA spiked in. Subset denoted: FACS-sorted CD8+CD4-CCR7+CD45RA+ naive T cells. The source of these receptors is a human donor in good health. Some libraries in this study had Jurkat cell RNA spiked in.

J is TRBJ1-5 and V is TRBV4-1, with 7 positions matching TRBD1. The V segment lost 1 base and the J segment 5 bases; nucleotides outside the gene matches: 8. The CDR3 contains 16 residues. Germline V lookup: CDR1 MGHRA, CDR2 YSYEKL. The CDR3 is CASSQGTGAIDQPQHF. Written as DNA, the CDR3 is TGCGCCAGCAGCCAAGGAACAGGGGCCATCGATCAGCCCCAGCATTTT.

This clonotype was picked up a small number of times. The chain uses TRBV12-3 or TRBV12-4 and TRBJ2-5; TRBD2 aligns across 14 bases. The CDR3 has 19 residues. The V segment lost 6 bases and the J segment 1 base; nucleotides outside the gene matches: 13. In DNA form, the CDR3 reads TGTGCCAGCAGAAAGACTAGCGGGGGGGCCCGGTGGGGCCAAGAGACCCAGTACTTC. Translating gives CASRKTSGGARWGQETQYF.

This rearrangement joins TRBV2 to TRBJ1-1; tentative D call: TRBD1 (5 bases). From germline, CDR1 is SNHLY and CDR2 FYNNEI. The CDR3 consists of 17 residues. V was trimmed by 3 bases and J by 2 bases, leaving 19 bases between them. The chain's CDR3 is CASSEGPGLGRNTEAFF. Here the CDR3 DNA reads TGTGCCAGCAGTGAGGGGCCAGGGCTGGGAAGAAACACTGAAGCTTTCTTT.

This clonotype was observed a handful of times. V gene TRBV13 combines with J gene TRBJ1-1; possible D gene TRBD1, 6 bases. CDR1 is PRHDT and CDR2 is FYEKMQ in the germline V gene (reference sequence). Trimming took 4 bases from V and 1 from J, leaving 19 bases between them. CDR3 length: 17 residues. CDR3 region: CASSYLEGEGRNTEAFF. The CDR3 bases are TGTGCCAGCAGCTACCTAGAGGGGGAGGGGAGGAACACTGAAGCTTTCTTT. Full variable domain (remainder filled in from reference TRBV13 and TRBJ1-1): AAGVIQSPRHLIKEKRETATLKCYPIPRHDTVYWYQQGPGQDPQFLISFYEKMQSDKGSIPDRFSAQQFSDYHSELNMSSLELGDSALYFCASSYLEGEGRNTEAFFGQGTRLTVV.

V is TRBV6-2 or TRBV6-3 and J is TRBJ1-1; TRBD1 might be the D (5 bases). V lost 6 bases to trimming and J lost 3 bases, with 14 bases between them. The germline CDR1 and CDR2 sequences are MNHEY and SVGEGT. This CDR3 is 14 amino acids long. The CDR3 DNA reads as TGTGCCAGCAGCTCCGGGGGGTCTGACACTGAAGCTTTCTTT. It codes for CASSSGGSDTEAFF.

This clonotype has ten or more counts. The rearrangement uses TRBV3-1 and TRBJ2-5; 9 bases are shared with TRBD1. The germline gives CDR1 LGHDT, CDR2 YNNKEL (reference sequence). The V gene end was trimmed by 1 base and the J gene end by 7 bases; junction bases not matched to a gene: 4. CDR3 length equals 14 residues. The CDR3 sequence: CASSQGTQGATQYF. Written as DNA, the CDR3 is TGTGCCAGCAGCCAAGGAACACAGGGGGCGACCCAGTACTTC.

The V call is TRBV6-2 or TRBV6-3, the J call TRBJ2-3, with 13 bases lining up with TRBD2. V was clipped by 0 bases and J by 0 bases; unmatched bases: 0. CDR1 is MNHEY, CDR2 SVGEGT, per germline. This CDR3 spans 17 amino acids. This CDR3 reads CASSYSTSGGSTDTQYF. CDR3 nucleotide sequence: TGTGCCAGCAGTTACTCGACTAGCGGGGGGAGCACAGATACGCAGTATTTT.

This clonotype was seen more than once but under ten times. This chain joins TRBV11-1 and TRBJ2-5, with 7 bases fitting TRBD2. Trimming cost V 0 bases and J 0 bases; bases outside gene matches: 1. The CDR3 length is 15 residues. The germline CDR1 and CDR2 sequences are SGHAT and FQDESV (reference sequence). The CDR3 DNA is TGTGCCAGCAGCTTAGCGCGGGGGAACCAAGAGACCCAGTACTTC. Translation gives CASSLARGNQETQYF.